The 15 T cell receptor beta chains below all came from one sample that was sequenced in a study of vaccination effects on CD4 cells after COVID-19 (dated by TCRdb to 2021 to 2024). Libraries were constructed by the immunoSEQ multiplex PCR assay. Imported from immuneACCESS, the table was reduced by TCRdb to in-frame sequences with V and J called. These copies leave out some clones; in studies compared against another copy, an unresolved V gene accounts for under half, and the cause of the remainder is not known. This sample gives some 50,000 clones in total; approximately 65% of them show up just once. Of the sample, roughly 5% falls within the top ten clones. Their specific antigens are unknown. After 10 to 11 days of culture, CD4+ T cells were isolated with the EasySep CD4+ T cell isolation kit. Sequencing used CD4+ T cells from PBMCs cultured without peptide, obtained before COVID-19 vaccination. The receptors originated from a human donor who received a COVID-19 vaccine.

This chain links TRBV7-2 with TRBJ1-3, with 11 bases identical to TRBD1. Germline CDR1 SGHTA, CDR2 FQGNSA. V gave up 1 base and J gave up 4 bases; unmatched junction bases: 0. The CDR3 runs to 15 residues. CDR3 loop: CASSLGTGGGNTIYF. CDR3 bases: TGTGCCAGCAGCTTAGGGACAGGGGGCGGAAACACCATATATTTT.

The chain uses TRBV16 and TRBJ1-6; the D is unclear. Germline assignment: CDR1 KGHSY and CDR2 FQNENV. V was shortened by 3 bases and J by 2 bases, with 5 bases between the two germline ends. This CDR3 is 14 amino acids long. CDR3 loop: CASSQGTYNSPLHF. CDR3 nucleotide sequence: TGTGCCAGCAGCCAGGGGACCTATAATTCACCCCTCCACTTT.

The V call is TRBV6-6, the J call TRBJ2-2; the D gene is possibly TRBD2 (5 bases). The CDR3 spans 14 residues. Germline CDR1 is MNHNY and CDR2 is SVGAGI (reference sequence). Trimming stripped 4 bases from V and 1 base from J, with 7 bases between. The CDR3 reads CASSSEGNTGELFF. The CDR3 DNA is TGTGCCAGCAGTTCCGAGGGGAACACCGGGGAGCTGTTTTTT.

The chain has TRBV5-1 and TRBJ1-2, with TRBD1 as a possible D gene (6 bases). The CDR3 totals 13 residues. The V end was cut by 3 bases, the J end by 8 bases, with 14 bases between. Germline values: CDR1 SGHRS, CDR2 YFSETQ. CDR3 in DNA: TGCGCCAGCAGCTACGGACAGACGGGAGGCTACACCTTC. Translating it yields CASSYGQTGGYTF.

This chain links TRBV7-2 with TRBJ2-2; D could derive from TRBD1 or TRBD2 (6 bases each). The V end was cut by 0 bases, the J end by 2 bases, with 7 bases between. CDR1 and CDR2 (germline): SGHTA, FQGNSA. The CDR3 is 15 residues long. In DNA, the CDR3 is TGTGCCAGCAGCTTAGCCGGGGGCAACACCGGGGAGCTGTTTTTT. It codes for CASSLAGGNTGELFF.

The rearrangement uses TRBV7-2 and TRBJ2-1; tentative D call: TRBD2 (6 bases). Germline V gene lookup returns CDR1 SGHTA and CDR2 FQGNSA. Trimming took 5 bases from V and 3 from J, leaving 17 bases between them. The CDR3 contains 16 residues. The CDR3 sequence is CASSPGGVAVYNEQFF. CDR3 coding DNA: TGTGCCAGCAGCCCCGGCGGAGTAGCGGTCTACAATGAGCAGTTCTTC. The variable domain in full, with the rest retrieved from reference TRBV7-2 and TRBJ2-1, is GAGVSQSPSNKVTEKGKDVELRCDPISGHTALYWYRQSLGQGLEFLIYFQGNSAPDKSGLPSDRFSAERTGGSVSTLTIQRTQQEDSAVYLCASSPGGVAVYNEQFFGPGTRLTVL.

The chain carries TRBV3-1 (or the pseudogene TRBV3-2) and TRBJ2-2; maybe TRBD2 (6 bases). Trimming removed 3 bases at V and 6 bases at J, with 14 bases between. This CDR3 contains 15 residues. CDR1 and CDR2 from the germline V gene are LGHDT and YNNKEL (reference sequence). CDR3 protein: CASSQGGTRAGELFF. The CDR3 bases are TGTGCCAGCAGCCAGGGGGGAACGAGGGCCGGGGAGCTGTTTTTT.

This clone was picked up one time. The chain recombines TRBV5-1 with TRBJ1-1; 7 bases are shared with TRBD1. This CDR3 region has 16 residues. After removal of 0 bases from V and 4 bases from J, the junction contained 9 bases not matched to a gene. Germline loops: CDR1 SGHRS, CDR2 YFSETQ. The DNA for the CDR3 is TGCGCCAGCAGCTTGGTGAGGGGGCGCGGAGGCACTGAAGCTTTCTTT. This encodes CASSLVRGRGGTEAFF.

This chain joins TRBV19 and TRBJ2-1; 7 nucleotides align to TRBD2. Germline CDR1 and CDR2: LNHDA and SQIVND (reference sequence). J was trimmed by 3 bases and V by 4 bases; bases with no gene match: 6. This CDR3 comprises 15 residues. The CDR3 DNA reads as TGTGCCAGTAGTACTGAGCGGGGCGGCTACAATGAGCAGTTCTTC. Translation gives CASSTERGGYNEQFF.

Points on this clone: One end of the junction does not line up with germline, which may come from a read error. V and J are TRBV5-1 and TRBJ2-5; the D call may be TRBD1 or TRBD2 (5 bases each). The germline V gene encodes CDR1 SGHRS and CDR2 YFSETQ. This CDR3 region has 12 residues. Here the CDR3 reads CASSGGLEAQYF. Here the CDR3 DNA reads TGCGCCAGCAGTGGGGGATTAGAGGCCCAGTACTTC. The whole variable domain, filled in from reference TRBV5-1 and TRBJ2-5, reads KAGVTQTPRYLIKTRGQQVTLSCSPISGHRSVSWYQQTPGQGLQFLFEYFSETQRNKGNFPGRFSGRQFSNSRSEMNVSTLELGDSALYLCASSGGLEAQYFGPGTRLLVL.

The chain carries TRBV6-5 and TRBJ1-5; maybe TRBD1 (6 bases). CDR1 is MNHEY and CDR2 is SVGAGI in the germline V gene. The V and J ends lost 6 bases and 4 bases respectively, with 13 bases between them. This CDR3 contains 14 residues. The CDR3 loop is CASSYQGQNQPQHF. CDR3 coding DNA: TGTGCCAGCAGCTACCAAGGACAGAATCAGCCCCAGCATTTT.

The chain's CDR3 is CASSLGGGLEETQYF. The CDR3 nucleotides read TGCGCCAGCAGCTTGGGAGGAGGACTAGAAGAGACCCAGTACTTC. The V and J genes are TRBV5-1 and TRBJ2-5; 7 nucleotides agree with TRBD2. CDR1 is SGHRS, CDR2 YFSETQ, per germline. The CDR3 consists of 15 residues. The trim removed 0 bases at V and 3 bases at J, leaving 5 bases unmatched. Using reference TRBV5-1 and TRBJ2-5 for the parts outside the CDR3, the full variable domain is KAGVTQTPRYLIKTRGQQVTLSCSPISGHRSVSWYQQTPGQGLQFLFEYFSETQRNKGNFPGRFSGRQFSNSRSEMNVSTLELGDSALYLCASSLGGGLEETQYFGPGTRLLVL.

The chain carries TRBV27 and TRBJ2-7; 10 nucleotides align to TRBD1. Germline CDR1 MNHEY, CDR2 SMNVEV (reference sequence). V lost 5 bases to trimming and J lost 2 bases; unmatched junction nucleotides: 6. The CDR3 contains 15 residues. CDR3 coding DNA: TGTGCCAGCAGTGTAATGACAGGGGGCGCCTACGAGCAGTACTTC. It yields the protein CASSVMTGGAYEQYF.

This clone has just a few counts. The chain carries TRBV3-1 (or the pseudogene TRBV3-2) and TRBJ1-5; 7 nucleotides agree with TRBD1. J gave up 4 bases and V 3 bases, and 6 bases lay outside the gene matches. CDR3 length: 15 amino acids. Per the germline V gene, CDR1 is LGHDT and CDR2 is YNNKEL (reference sequence). In nucleotides, the CDR3 is TGTGCCAGCAGCCAGACCACAGGGGTTAATCAGCCCCAGCATTTT. Translation: CASSQTTGVNQPQHF.

The J gene is TRBJ2-1, the V gene TRBV18; 7 nucleotides match TRBD1. V was clipped by 2 bases and J by 0 bases; unmatched bases: 1. Germline loops: CDR1 KGHSH, CDR2 LQKENI. The CDR3 consists of 15 residues. CDR3 sequence reads: CASSPGTASYNEQFF. The CDR3 DNA reads as TGTGCCAGCTCACCAGGGACAGCCTCCTACAATGAGCAGTTCTTC.